This T cell receptor beta chain was observed in a study of CD8 T cells in Susac syndrome. Random hexamers primed reverse transcription of about 0.5 to 1 ug RNA. TCRdb used MiXCR to reprocess the immunoSEQ multiplex PCR reads, holding one entry per CDR3 protein. The top ten clones hold about 0.12% of a sample with under 200,000 distinct CDR3 sequences, roughly 95% of them seen once. Trimming took off 1 base at V and 7 bases at J, with 5 bases between the two ends. This CDR3 contains 12 residues. Per the germline V gene, CDR1 is LGHDT and CDR2 is YNNKEL (reference sequence). This receptor was obtained from a human donor with Susac syndrome. The specimen was CD4+ T cells from PBMCs. The chain employs TRBV3-1 and TRBJ2-1; no clear D. The CDR3 here is CASSQGTNEQFF. DNA of the CDR3: TGTGCCAGCAGCCAAGGAACTAATGAGCAGTTCTTC.